The clone carrying this T cell receptor (beta chain) appeared a few times. Selected positively for CCR7 and CD45RO-negative, naive CD8 cells excluded terminally differentiated effector memory CD45RA+ cells. Those who donated were healthy HIV-negative adults, with no recent acute infections or vaccinations reported. This record comes from a study of shared clonotypes between healthy human individuals. Study as a whole: Those who served as donors were a couple of women and three men between the ages of 18 and 49. Each donor's CD8 memory used one plate, CD8 naive two, each CD4 subset three.

Looked up from germline, CDR1 is SGHNT and CDR2 is YYREEE (reference sequence). V was trimmed by 4 bases and J by 4 bases, leaving 14 bases between them. This CDR3 has 14 residues. Assay execution proceeded at the deep level. Sequencing was performed with immunoSEQ multiplex PCR; in TCRdb, only in-frame clones are kept and a portion is missing. The sample includes 1.5 million to 2.5 million clones, about 95% of them seen just once. This sequence originates from a man aged 18 to 29 in good health. The sequenced material came from naive CD8+ T cells sorted from blood. The rearrangement links TRBV5-4 to TRBJ1-1, with TRBD1 as a possible D gene (6 bases). The CDR3 region is CASSEGHPSTEAFF. DNA for the CDR3: TGTGCCAGCAGCGAGGGACACCCGAGCACTGAAGCTTTCTTT.